This TCR beta chain came from a study of post-analysis software for immune sequencing data. Turning to the study itself: Disease courses included relapsing-remitting, secondary progressive and progressive-relapsing multiple sclerosis. Study observations and caveats: Roughly 5 TRBV segments, including TRBV5-6, TRBV5-1 and TRBV20-1, were more frequent in patients than controls.

The CDR3 extends over 12 amino acids. V lost 5 bases to trimming and J lost 8 bases, with 9 bases between them. Germline V lookup: CDR1 MNHEY, CDR2 SVGAGI. Notes on this clonotype: Its antigen is unidentified.

Sequencing libraries made from TCR beta cDNA carried unique molecular identifiers. TCRdb fed the PCR reads into MiXCR, producing one record per CDR3 protein. The repertoire holds 350,000 to 500,000 distinct CDR3 sequences, with 30% to 40% as singletons. The receptor comes from a girl aged 2 to 9 with multiple sclerosis. The source material was blood. The genes are TRBV6-5 and TRBJ1-4, with no clear D. As DNA, the CDR3 is TGTGCCAGCAGTAGGGTGGGGGAAAAACTGTTTTTT. This codes for CASSRVGEKLFF.